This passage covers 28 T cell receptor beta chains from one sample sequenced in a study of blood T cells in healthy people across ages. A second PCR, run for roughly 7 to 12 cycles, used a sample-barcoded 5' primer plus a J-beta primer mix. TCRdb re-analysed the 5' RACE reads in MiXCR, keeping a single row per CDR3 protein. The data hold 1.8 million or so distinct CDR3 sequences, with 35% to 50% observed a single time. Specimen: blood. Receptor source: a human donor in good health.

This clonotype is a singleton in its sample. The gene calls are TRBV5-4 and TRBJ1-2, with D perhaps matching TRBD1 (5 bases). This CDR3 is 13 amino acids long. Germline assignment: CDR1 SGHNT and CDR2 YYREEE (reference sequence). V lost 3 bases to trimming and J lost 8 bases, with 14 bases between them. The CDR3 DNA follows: TGTGCCAGCAGCTCATGGGGGAGCGGAGGCTACACCTTC. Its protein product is CASSSWGSGGYTF.

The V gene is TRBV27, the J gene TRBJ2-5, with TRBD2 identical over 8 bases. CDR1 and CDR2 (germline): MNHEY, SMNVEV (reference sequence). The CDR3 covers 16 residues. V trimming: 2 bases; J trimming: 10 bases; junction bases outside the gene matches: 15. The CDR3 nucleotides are TGTGCCAGCAGTTTAAATTACCGGGGGGGCATAGAGGACCAGTACTTC. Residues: CASSLNYRGGIEDQYF.

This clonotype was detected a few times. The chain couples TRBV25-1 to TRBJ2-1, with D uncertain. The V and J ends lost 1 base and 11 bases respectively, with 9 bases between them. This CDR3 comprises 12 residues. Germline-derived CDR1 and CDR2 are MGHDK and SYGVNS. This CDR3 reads CASSESLGKQFF. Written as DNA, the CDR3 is TGTGCCAGCAGTGAATCTCTTGGGAAGCAGTTCTTC.

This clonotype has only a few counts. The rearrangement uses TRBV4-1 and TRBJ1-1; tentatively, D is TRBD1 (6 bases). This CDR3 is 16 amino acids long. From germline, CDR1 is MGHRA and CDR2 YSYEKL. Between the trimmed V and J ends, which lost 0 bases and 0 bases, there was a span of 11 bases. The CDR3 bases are TGCGCCAGCAGCCAAGAAGGGGGGTCCTTGAACACTGAAGCTTTCTTT. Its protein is CASSQEGGSLNTEAFF.

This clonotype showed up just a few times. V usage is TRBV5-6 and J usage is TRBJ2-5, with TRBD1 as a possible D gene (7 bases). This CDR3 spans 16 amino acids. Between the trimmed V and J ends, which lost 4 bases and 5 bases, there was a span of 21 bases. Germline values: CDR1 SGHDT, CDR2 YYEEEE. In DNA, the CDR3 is TGTGCCAGCAGCACCCCGGGAGAAGGGGGCCCGGAGACCCAGTACTTC. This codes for CASSTPGEGGPETQYF.

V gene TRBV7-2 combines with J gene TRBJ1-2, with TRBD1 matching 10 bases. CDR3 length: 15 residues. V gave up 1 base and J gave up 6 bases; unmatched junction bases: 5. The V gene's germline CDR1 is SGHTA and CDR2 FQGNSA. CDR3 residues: CASSLVGGQGNGYTF. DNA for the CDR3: TGTGCCAGCAGCTTAGTGGGGGGACAGGGGAATGGCTACACCTTC. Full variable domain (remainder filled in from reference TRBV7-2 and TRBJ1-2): GAGVSQSPSNKVTEKGKDVELRCDPISGHTALYWYRQSLGQGLEFLIYFQGNSAPDKSGLPSDRFSAERTGGSVSTLTIQRTQQEDSAVYLCASSLVGGQGNGYTFGSGTRLTVV.

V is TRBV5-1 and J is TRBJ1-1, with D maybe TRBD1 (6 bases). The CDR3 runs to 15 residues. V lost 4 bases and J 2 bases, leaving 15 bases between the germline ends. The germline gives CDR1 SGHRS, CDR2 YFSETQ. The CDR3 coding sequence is TGCGCCAGCAGCCCGTTCGTTGGGGGCAACACTGAAGCTTTCTTT. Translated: CASSPFVGGNTEAFF.

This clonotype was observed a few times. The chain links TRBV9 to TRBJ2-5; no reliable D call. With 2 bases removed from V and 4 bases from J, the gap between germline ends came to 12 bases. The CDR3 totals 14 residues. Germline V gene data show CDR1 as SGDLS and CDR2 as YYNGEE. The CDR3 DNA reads TGTGCCAGCAGCGTTGGGAATACACGAGAGACCCAGTACTTC. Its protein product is CASSVGNTRETQYF.

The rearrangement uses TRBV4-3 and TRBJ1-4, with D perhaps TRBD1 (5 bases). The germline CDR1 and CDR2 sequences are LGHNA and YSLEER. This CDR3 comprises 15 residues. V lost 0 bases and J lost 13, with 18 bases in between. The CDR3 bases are TGCGCCAGCAGCCAAGATATCAGGGTGTTGCAAGGACTGTTTTTT. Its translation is CASSQDIRVLQGLFF.

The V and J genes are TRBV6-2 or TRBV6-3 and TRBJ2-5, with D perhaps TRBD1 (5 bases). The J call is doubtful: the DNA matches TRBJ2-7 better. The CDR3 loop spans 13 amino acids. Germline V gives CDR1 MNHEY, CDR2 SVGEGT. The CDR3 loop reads CASRSSTAYEQYF. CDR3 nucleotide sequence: TGTGCCAGCAGATCCTCGACAGCTTACGAGCAGTACTTC.

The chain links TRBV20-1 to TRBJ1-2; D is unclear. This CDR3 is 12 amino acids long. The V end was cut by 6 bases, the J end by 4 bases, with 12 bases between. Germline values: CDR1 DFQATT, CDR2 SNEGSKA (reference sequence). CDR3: CSARSGFYGYTF. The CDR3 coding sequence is TGCAGTGCCCGATCTGGTTTCTATGGCTACACCTTC.

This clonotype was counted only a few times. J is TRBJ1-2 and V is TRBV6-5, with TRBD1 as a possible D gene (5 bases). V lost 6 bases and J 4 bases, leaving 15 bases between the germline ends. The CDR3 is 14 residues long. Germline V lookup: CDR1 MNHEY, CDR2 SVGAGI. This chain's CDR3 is CASSRRVSGYGYTF. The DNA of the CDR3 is TGTGCCAGCAGCCGCAGGGTGTCGGGCTATGGCTACACCTTC.

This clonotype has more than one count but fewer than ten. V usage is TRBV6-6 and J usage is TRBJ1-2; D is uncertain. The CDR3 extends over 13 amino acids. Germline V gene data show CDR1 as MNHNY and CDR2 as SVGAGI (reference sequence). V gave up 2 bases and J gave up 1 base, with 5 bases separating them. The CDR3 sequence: CASSYVSNYGYTF. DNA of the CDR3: TGTGCCAGCAGTTACGTCAGTAACTATGGCTACACCTTC.

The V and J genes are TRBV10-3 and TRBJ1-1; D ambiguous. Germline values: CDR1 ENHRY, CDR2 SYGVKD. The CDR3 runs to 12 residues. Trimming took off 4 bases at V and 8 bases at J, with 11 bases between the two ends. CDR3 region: CAISGEEGEAFF. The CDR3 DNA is TGTGCCATCAGTGGGGAAGAGGGAGAAGCTTTCTTT.

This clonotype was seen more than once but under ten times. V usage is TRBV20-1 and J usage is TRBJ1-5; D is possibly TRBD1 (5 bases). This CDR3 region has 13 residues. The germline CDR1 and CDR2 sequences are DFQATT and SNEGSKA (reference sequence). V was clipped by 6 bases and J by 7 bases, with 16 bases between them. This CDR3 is CSAPQARGQPQHF. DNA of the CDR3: TGCAGTGCCCCCCAGGCGAGGGGACAGCCCCAGCATTTT.

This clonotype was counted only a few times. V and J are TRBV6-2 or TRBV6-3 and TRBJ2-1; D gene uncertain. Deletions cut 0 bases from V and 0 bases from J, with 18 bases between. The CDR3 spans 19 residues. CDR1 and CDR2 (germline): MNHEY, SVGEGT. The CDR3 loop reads CASSYSPFGQLSSYNEQFF. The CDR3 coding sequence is TGTGCCAGCAGTTACTCGCCTTTCGGCCAACTAAGCTCCTACAATGAGCAGTTCTTC.

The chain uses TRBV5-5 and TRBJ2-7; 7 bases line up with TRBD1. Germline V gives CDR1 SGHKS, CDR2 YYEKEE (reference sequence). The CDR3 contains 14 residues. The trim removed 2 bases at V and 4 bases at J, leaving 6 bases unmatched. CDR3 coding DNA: TGTGCCAGCAGCTTTTTGGGACAGTCATACGAGCAGTACTTC. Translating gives CASSFLGQSYEQYF.

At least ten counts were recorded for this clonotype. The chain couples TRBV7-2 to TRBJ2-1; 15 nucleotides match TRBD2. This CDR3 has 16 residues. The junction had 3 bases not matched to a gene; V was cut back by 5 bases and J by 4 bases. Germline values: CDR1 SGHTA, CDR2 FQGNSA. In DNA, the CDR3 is TGTGCCAGCAGCCTTGGACTAGCGGGGGGGTACAATGAGCAGTTCTTC. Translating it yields CASSLGLAGGYNEQFF.

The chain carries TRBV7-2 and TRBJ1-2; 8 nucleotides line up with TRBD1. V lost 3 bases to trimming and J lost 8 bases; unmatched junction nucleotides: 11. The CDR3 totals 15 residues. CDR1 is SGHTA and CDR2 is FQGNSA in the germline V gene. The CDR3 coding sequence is TGTGCCAGCAGCTTTGGACAGGGTGACGTGGGAGGCTACACCTTC. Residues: CASSFGQGDVGGYTF. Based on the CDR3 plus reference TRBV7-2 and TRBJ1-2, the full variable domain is GAGVSQSPSNKVTEKGKDVELRCDPISGHTALYWYRQSLGQGLEFLIYFQGNSAPDKSGLPSDRFSAERTGGSVSTLTIQRTQQEDSAVYLCASSFGQGDVGGYTFGSGTRLTVV.

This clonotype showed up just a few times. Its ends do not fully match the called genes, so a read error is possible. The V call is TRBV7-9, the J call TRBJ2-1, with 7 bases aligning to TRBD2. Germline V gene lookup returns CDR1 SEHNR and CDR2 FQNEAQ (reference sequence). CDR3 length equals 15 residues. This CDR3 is CTSSLAGGTINEQFF. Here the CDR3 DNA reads TGTACCAGCAGCTTAGCGGGTGGGACGATCAATGAGCAGTTCTTC.

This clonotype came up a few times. The chain's CDR3 is CASSSRASGLSQYF. CDR3 coding DNA: TGTGCCAGCAGCTCTAGGGCTAGCGGGTTGTCTCAGTACTTC. The rearrangement uses TRBV11-3 and TRBJ2-4, with 8 bases identical to TRBD2. The trim removed 4 bases at V and 12 bases at J, leaving 11 bases unmatched. The V gene's germline CDR1 is SGHNT and CDR2 YENEEA. The CDR3 has 14 residues.

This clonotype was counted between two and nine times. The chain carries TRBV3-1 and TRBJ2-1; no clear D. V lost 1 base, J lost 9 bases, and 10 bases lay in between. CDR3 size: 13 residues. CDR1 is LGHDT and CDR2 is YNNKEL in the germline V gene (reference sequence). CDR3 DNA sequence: TGTGCCAGCAGCCAAGCTCTGTTGGGTGAGCAGTTCTTC. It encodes CASSQALLGEQFF.

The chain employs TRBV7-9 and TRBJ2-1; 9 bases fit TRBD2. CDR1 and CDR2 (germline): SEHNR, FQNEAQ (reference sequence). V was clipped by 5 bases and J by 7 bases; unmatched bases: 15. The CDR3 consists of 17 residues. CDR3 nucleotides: TGTGCCAGCAGCGCAACAGCGGGGGGACACTCTGGGAATGAGCAGTTCTTC. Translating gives CASSATAGGHSGNEQFF.

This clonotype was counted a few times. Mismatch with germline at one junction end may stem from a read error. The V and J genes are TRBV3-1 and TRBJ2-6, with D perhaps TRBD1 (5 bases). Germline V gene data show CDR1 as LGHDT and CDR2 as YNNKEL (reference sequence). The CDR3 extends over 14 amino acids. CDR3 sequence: CASSQVAGANALTF. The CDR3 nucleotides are TGTGCCAGCAGCCAAGTGGCTGGGGCCAACGCCCTGACTTTC.

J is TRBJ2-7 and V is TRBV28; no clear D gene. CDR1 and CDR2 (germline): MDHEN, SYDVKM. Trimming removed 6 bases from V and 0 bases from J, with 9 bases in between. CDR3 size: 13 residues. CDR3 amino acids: CASRSPNSYEQYF. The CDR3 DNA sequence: TGTGCCAGCAGGTCCCCGAACTCCTACGAGCAGTACTTC.

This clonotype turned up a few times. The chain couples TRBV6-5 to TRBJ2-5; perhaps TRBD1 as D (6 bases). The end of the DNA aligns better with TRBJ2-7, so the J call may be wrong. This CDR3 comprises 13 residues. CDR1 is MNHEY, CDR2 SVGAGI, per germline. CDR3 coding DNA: TGTGCCAGCATTCAGTCAGGGGAAGGCGAGCAGTACTTC. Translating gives CASIQSGEGEQYF.

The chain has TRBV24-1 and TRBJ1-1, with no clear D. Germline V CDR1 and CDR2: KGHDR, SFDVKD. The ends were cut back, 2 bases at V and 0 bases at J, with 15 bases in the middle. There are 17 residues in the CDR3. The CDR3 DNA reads TGTGCCACCAGTGATTCCAGCGGAGGAGGCATGAACACTGAAGCTTTCTTT. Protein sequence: CATSDSSGGGMNTEAFF.

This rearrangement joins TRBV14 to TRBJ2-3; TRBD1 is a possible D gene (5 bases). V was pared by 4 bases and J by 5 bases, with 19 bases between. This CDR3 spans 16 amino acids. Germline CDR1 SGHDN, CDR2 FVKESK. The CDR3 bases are TGTGCCAGCAGCCCAATGGACATTTTATGGGGAGATACGCAGTATTTT. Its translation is CASSPMDILWGDTQYF.